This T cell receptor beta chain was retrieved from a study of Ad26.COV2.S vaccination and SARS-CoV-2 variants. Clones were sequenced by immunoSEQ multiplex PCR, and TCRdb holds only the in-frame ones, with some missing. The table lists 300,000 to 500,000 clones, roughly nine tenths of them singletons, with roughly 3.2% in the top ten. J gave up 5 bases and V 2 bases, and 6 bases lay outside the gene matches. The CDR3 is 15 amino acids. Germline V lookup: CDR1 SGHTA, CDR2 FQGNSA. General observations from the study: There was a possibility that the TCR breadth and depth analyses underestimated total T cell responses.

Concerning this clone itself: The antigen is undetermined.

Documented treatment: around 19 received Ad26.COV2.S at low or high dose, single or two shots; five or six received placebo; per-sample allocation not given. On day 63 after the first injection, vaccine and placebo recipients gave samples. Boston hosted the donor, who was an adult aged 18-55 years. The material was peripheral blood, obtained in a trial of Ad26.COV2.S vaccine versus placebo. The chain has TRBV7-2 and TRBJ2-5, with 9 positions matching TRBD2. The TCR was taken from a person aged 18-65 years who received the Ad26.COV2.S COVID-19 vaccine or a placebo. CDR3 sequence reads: CASSLKGGGAETQYF. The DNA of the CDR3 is TGTGCCAGCAGCTTAAAGGGCGGGGGGGCTGAGACCCAGTACTTC.